This entry concerns a single T cell receptor (beta chain). What it recognizes is unknown. These data are taken from a study of T-cell memory formation after mild COVID-19. On the study more broadly: Across donors, TCR clusters were largely donor specific.

One entry per CDR3 protein, called by TCRdb with MiXCR from the 5' RACE reads. Of about 110,000 distinct CDR3 sequences listed, about a sixth are singletons. V lost 0 bases and J 2 bases, leaving 8 bases between the germline ends. The germline V gene has CDR1 KGHSH and CDR2 LQKENI. This CDR3 spans 14 amino acids. Study observations and caveats: SARS-CoV-2 specificity was not confirmed for second-wave clones peaking on day 37. CD4+ contracting clones were found mainly in CM and EM, and CD8+ ones in EMRA.

The sequence derives from a man aged 18 to 29 who had mild COVID-19 (a few samples of this study predate the infection). Cell type and time point are not known. The chain couples TRBV18 to TRBJ2-7, with D perhaps TRBD1 (5 bases). Sequencing input: PBMCs or a T cell subset sorted from them (not recorded which). The DNA for the CDR3 is TGTGCCAGCTCACCACCGTCAGGGACCTACGAGCAGTACTTC. This sequence encodes CASSPPSGTYEQYF.